This T cell receptor beta chain was identified during a study of T cell responses to AZD1222 COVID-19 vaccine. Findings and limits, study-wide: Baseline serostatus was positive in only a handful of AZD1222 recipients.

Germline CDR1 MDHEN, CDR2 SYDVKM. Trimming took 4 bases from V and 0 from J, leaving 9 bases between them. This CDR3 region has 15 residues. This clone showed up just a few times. What it binds is unknown. TCRdb's copy holds only in-frame clones and misses some; the assay was immunoSEQ multiplex PCR. The sample gives 110,000 or so clones, more than 70% of which show up once; 5.5% to 7.5% is in the top ten. The receptor comes from an adult who received the AZD1222 COVID-19 vaccine. The sequenced sample was peripheral blood, obtained 28 days after the second AZD1222 dose. The genes are TRBV28 and TRBJ1-4; unclear D gene. CDR3 in DNA: TGTGCCAGCAGTTCGACGGGAACAACTAATGAAAAACTGTTTTTT. Translated, it gives CASSSTGTTNEKLFF.